Each of the 23 T cell receptor beta chains below was sequenced from the same sample in a study of patients and donors after allogeneic stem cell transplantation. TCRdb re-called the RT-PCR reads with MiXCR, one entry per CDR3 protein. The data show roughly 940,000 distinct CDR3 sequences, around 17% seen once. Sequencing was carried out using blood, either unsorted or a sorted T cell fraction (not recorded which). These receptor sequences come from a human donor who was either an allogeneic HSCT recipient or a stem cell or donor lymphocyte infusion donor (not recorded which). It is not recorded whose cells these are; they may come from a transplant donor.

The sample holds a few counts of this clonotype. One end of the junction does not line up with germline, which may come from a read error. V usage is TRBV7-7 and J usage is TRBJ2-1; D ambiguous. Germline V gene lookup returns CDR1 SSHAT and CDR2 FNYEAQ (reference sequence). This CDR3 is 15 amino acids long. CDR3 region: CASSFGSRSDDEQFF. In DNA, the CDR3 is TGTGCTAGCAGCTTCGGTAGCCGGAGTGACGATGAGCAGTTCTTC.

In this sample, this clonotype turned up many times. V usage is TRBV12-3 or TRBV12-4 and J usage is TRBJ2-1; the match to TRBD2 covers 8 bases. Germline trimming cut 5 bases from V and 2 bases from J; bases unmatched to any gene: 5. The CDR3 covers 15 residues. CDR3: CASSLIAGPYNEQFF. CDR3 bases: TGTGCCAGCAGTCTCATAGCGGGGCCCTACAATGAGCAGTTCTTC.

This clonotype was counted ten times or more. The gene calls are TRBV10-3 and TRBJ2-1, with a weak D call TRBD2 (6 bases). Germline CDR1 is ENHRY and CDR2 is SYGVKD. The CDR3 is 13 residues long. The V end lost 8 bases, the J end lost 9 bases, and 17 bases lay between the germline ends. The CDR3 DNA follows: TGTGCCATCTCCCGGGACTCCTCGGCTGAGCAGTTCTTC. It translates to CAISRDSSAEQFF.

A few counts support this clonotype. This sequence joins TRBV11-2 and TRBJ2-3; 7 nucleotides align to TRBD2. This CDR3 has 19 amino acids. Germline CDR1 is SGHAT and CDR2 is FQNNGV. After removal of 5 bases from V and 1 base from J, the junction contained 18 bases not matched to a gene. The DNA for the CDR3 is TGTGCCAGCAGCACAAATACGCCGGGAGGAAGGAGAGGCACAGATACGCAGTATTTT. Its translation: CASSTNTPGGRRGTDTQYF.

V gene TRBV5-1 combines with J gene TRBJ1-1, with 7 bases identical to TRBD1. CDR1 SGHRS and CDR2 YFSETQ come from the germline V gene. CDR3 length: 16 amino acids. V lost 4 bases to trimming and J lost 0 bases; unmatched junction nucleotides: 9. The CDR3 sequence: CASSPRGGQLNTEAFF. The CDR3 DNA sequence: TGCGCCAGCAGCCCGCGGGGGGGACAGTTGAACACTGAAGCTTTCTTT.

This clonotype has more than one count but fewer than ten. The chain uses TRBV7-9 and TRBJ2-7; D gene ambiguous. Germline V gene data show CDR1 as SEHNR and CDR2 as FQNEAQ (reference sequence). This CDR3 is built from 14 residues. V shed 0 bases and J shed 6 bases, with 12 bases lying between them. CDR3 residues: CASSLARSSLEQYF. CDR3 DNA: TGTGCCAGCAGCTTAGCGCGCTCTTCCCTCGAGCAGTACTTC.

This clonotype was found a few times. This chain joins TRBV30 and TRBJ1-5; D remains unclear. The V end lost 5 bases, the J end lost 7 bases, and 9 bases lay between the germline ends. The CDR3 extends over 11 amino acids. Germline CDR1 is GTSNPN and CDR2 is SVGIG (reference sequence). The CDR3 nucleotides are TGTGCCTGGGGCTCACCCCAGCCCCAGCATTTT. It encodes CAWGSPQPQHF.

This clonotype was picked up a small number of times. The chain is built from TRBV21-1 and TRBJ2-7. TRBV21-1 is assigned pseudogene status. This CDR3 spans 17 amino acids. In DNA form, the CDR3 reads TGTGCCAGCAGCATTTGCTCACTACCTACCGGCCCCTACGAGCAGTACTTC. Its translation: CASSICSLPTGPYEQYF.

J is TRBJ1-1 and V is TRBV11-2, with D unclear. V lost 2 bases, J lost 6 bases, and 19 bases lay in between. The CDR3 consists of 16 residues. From germline, CDR1 is SGHAT and CDR2 FQNNGV. The CDR3 region has the DNA TGTGCCAGCAGCTTACCCCCCTGGGCGCGACCGTCTGAAGCTTTCTTT. Residues: CASSLPPWARPSEAFF.

This clonotype turned up a few times. The chain is built from TRBV21-1 and TRBJ1-5. TRBV21-1 counts as a pseudogene. This CDR3 has 17 residues. This CDR3 is CASSSNSQEGLNQPQHF. The CDR3 DNA sequence: TGTGCCAGCAGCTCAAACTCACAAGAGGGCCTAAATCAGCCCCAGCATTTT.

This clonotype turned up a few times. This chain connects TRBV12-3 or TRBV12-4 to TRBJ2-1; the D call may be TRBD1 or TRBD2 (5 bases each). The V gene lost 1 base and the J gene lost 9 bases, with 10 bases spanning the gap. The length of the CDR3 is 13 residues. The CDR3, as DNA: TGTGCCAGCAGTTTAGAGAGGGGAAGTGAGCAGTTCTTC. It is translated as CASSLERGSEQFF.

Regarding this clonotype: A much larger clone is a single base away; this may be a read error. The chain links TRBV29-1 to TRBJ1-4; D gene ambiguous. The germline gives CDR1 SQVTM, CDR2 ANQGSEA. This CDR3 contains 13 residues. CDR3 residues: CSVVGSRNEELFF. CDR3 bases: TGCAGCGTTGTCGGGAGCAGGAATGAAGAACTGTTTTTT.

This clonotype has more than one count but fewer than ten. The chain recombines TRBV7-6 with TRBJ1-2; 9 positions match TRBD1. V shed 7 bases, J shed 8 bases, and the junction held 14 bases outside the gene matches. The CDR3 runs 15 residues. Germline CDR1 and CDR2: SGHVS and FNYEAQ. This CDR3 is CASIPVQGAKRGYTF. The DNA of the CDR3 is TGTGCCAGCATCCCGGTACAGGGGGCGAAGAGAGGCTACACCTTC.

This clonotype was seen only a few times. The rearrangement links TRBV27 to TRBJ2-2; maybe TRBD1 (6 bases). Germline loops: CDR1 MNHEY, CDR2 SMNVEV (reference sequence). V lost 5 bases to trimming and J lost 4 bases, with 14 bases between them. The CDR3 totals 15 residues. The CDR3 reads CASSVFQGFTGELFF. CDR3 DNA sequence: TGTGCCAGCAGTGTCTTCCAGGGGTTCACCGGGGAGCTGTTTTTT.

This clonotype was seen a handful of times. The chain links TRBV12-3 or TRBV12-4 to TRBJ2-1, with D tentatively TRBD1 or TRBD2 (5 bases each). CDR3 length: 15 residues. V was clipped by 2 bases and J by 9 bases, with 17 bases between them. The CDR3: CASSLRRQGRGEQFF. CDR3 DNA: TGTGCCAGCAGTTTAAGGCGGCAGGGTCGGGGTGAGCAGTTCTTC.

This clonotype was seen more than once but under ten times. The chain carries TRBV6-1 and TRBJ1-6, with 7 bases lining up with TRBD1. The CDR3 runs 16 residues. The germline V gene has CDR1 MNHNS and CDR2 SASEGT. J gave up 6 bases and V 2 bases, and 7 bases lay outside the gene matches. CDR3 amino acids: CASSEYAGTANSPLHF. The CDR3 DNA is TGTGCCAGCAGTGAATACGCCGGGACAGCTAATTCACCCCTCCACTTT.

With respect to this clonotype: Likely a read error: the CDR3 ends without its conserved phenylalanine or tryptophan. The chain employs TRBV7-9 and TRBJ1-2; tentative D call: TRBD1 (6 bases). Deletions cut 1 base from V and 4 bases from J, with 7 bases between. The germline CDR1 and CDR2 sequences are SEHNR and FQNEAQ (reference sequence). The CDR3 is made up of 13 amino acids. The CDR3 is CASSLDRAYGYTC. As DNA, the CDR3 is TGTGCCAGCAGCTTAGACAGGGCCTATGGCTACACCTGC.

This clonotype was observed once. The V and J genes are TRBV12-3 or TRBV12-4 and TRBJ1-2; D is uncertain. Trimming took 6 bases from V and 4 from J, leaving 15 bases between them. The CDR3 has 14 amino acids. The CDR3: CASSLQNPGYGYTF. CDR3 DNA sequence: TGTGCCAGCAGCTTACAGAATCCCGGCTATGGCTACACCTTC.

This clonotype was detected only a few times. The chain links TRBV7-6 to TRBJ1-1; TRBD1 matches at 7 bases. V shed 5 bases, J shed 11 bases, and the junction held 17 bases outside the gene matches. CDR3 length: 15 amino acids. Looked up from germline, CDR1 is SGHVS and CDR2 is FNYEAQ. This CDR3 reads CASSPTTGLIRKAFF. CDR3 nucleotide sequence: TGTGCCAGCAGCCCGACGACAGGGTTGATTAGGAAGGCTTTCTTT.

This clonotype was detected ten times or more. The chain couples TRBV5-1 to TRBJ1-3; D is unresolved. The V end lost 6 bases, the J end lost 0 bases, and 4 bases lay between the germline ends. The CDR3 loop spans 12 amino acids. Germline loops: CDR1 SGHRS, CDR2 YFSETQ. The CDR3 nucleotides read TGCGCCAGCACGGACTCTGGAAACACCATATATTTT. This sequence encodes CASTDSGNTIYF. Combining the CDR3 with reference TRBV5-1 and TRBJ1-3 gives the whole variable domain KAGVTQTPRYLIKTRGQQVTLSCSPISGHRSVSWYQQTPGQGLQFLFEYFSETQRNKGNFPGRFSGRQFSNSRSEMNVSTLELGDSALYLCASTDSGNTIYFGEGSWLTVV.

A few counts support this clonotype. V is TRBV18 and J is TRBJ2-3; D unclear. Trimming removed 5 bases from V and 5 bases from J, with 5 bases in between. The germline gives CDR1 KGHSH, CDR2 LQKENI. The length of the CDR3 is 11 residues. CDR3 bases: TGTGCCAGCTCAGCTCAAGATACGCAGTATTTT. It translates to CASSAQDTQYF.

This clonotype was recorded a few times. This chain joins TRBV5-1 and TRBJ1-2, with 10 bases lining up with TRBD1. J lost 4 bases, V lost 0 bases, and 6 bases had no gene match. The length of the CDR3 is 16 residues. Germline assignment: CDR1 SGHRS and CDR2 YFSETQ. The CDR3 DNA sequence: TGCGCCAGCAGCTTGGGGGACAGGGGAGAGGGCTATGGCTACACCTTC. Its translation is CASSLGDRGEGYGYTF.

This sequence joins TRBV15 and TRBJ1-3; tentative D call: TRBD1 (6 bases). Trimming cost V 1 base and J 2 bases, with 15 bases left between them. The CDR3 is 17 amino acids. Per the germline V gene, CDR1 is LNHNV and CDR2 is YYDKDF (reference sequence). CDR3 bases: TGTGCCACCAGCAGAGTGACAGGACCTGGAACTGGAAACACCATATATTTT. It codes for CATSRVTGPGTGNTIYF.